Listed here is a single T cell receptor beta chain. The antigen remains unidentified. With 60 Vbeta and 13 Jbeta primers, the PCR was carried out. Repertoires were generated with immunoSEQ multiplex PCR, while TCRdb's copy carries only in-frame clones and drops some. The sample consists of about 160,000 clones, around four fifths of them appearing once. Germline loops: CDR1 SGDLS, CDR2 YYNGEE. The CDR3 runs to 12 residues. V lost 0 bases, J lost 15 bases, and 4 bases stayed unmatched. This sample stems from a study of cytomegalovirus exposure and HLA in healthy donors. Study in general: A data release that came early held approximately 85 million unique TCRs from HLA-typed donors.

General study points: Most TCR sequences were uncommon, yet certain public TCRs appeared in many donors. Beyond CMV serostatus, there was no information to go on about immune exposure. Upon later analysis, HLA-associated TCR beta chains proved more clonally expanded than other, equally common chains.

Sequencing input: PBMCs. The chain links TRBV9 to TRBJ2-1; 9 bases are shared with TRBD1. The TCR comes from a man aged 18 to 30 in good health and CMV-seronegative. CDR3 in DNA: TGTGCCAGCAGCGTAGGACAGGGGGGACGGTTCTTC. Translation gives CASSVGQGGRFF.